This T cell receptor beta chain is drawn from a study of spatial heterogeneity in lung cancer. Study at large: An average of more than ten raw reads was observed per unique TCR and UMI combination. Regarding the study as a whole: For expanded intratumoral alpha and beta TCRs, counts tracked tumor mutation counts.

Time point in this sample: sample taken at primary tumor resection. This clonotype is medium-sized in the sample. The antigen is unknown. V was clipped by 6 bases and J by 4 bases, with 6 bases between them. The CDR3 runs 12 residues. TCRdb processed the 5' RACE reads anew with MiXCR; each CDR3 protein has one entry. The data contain 20,000 to 25,000 distinct CDR3 sequences, more than 4.5% of them seen just once; the ten biggest clones take up around 10%. The chain has TRBV12-3 or TRBV12-4 and TRBJ2-2, with no clear D. The source was lung tumor tissue, collected at surgery. This receptor was identified in a male donor with early-stage non-small cell lung cancer. Here the CDR3 DNA reads TGTGCCAGCAGATATACCACCGGGGAGCTGTTTTTT. As protein: CASRYTTGELFF.